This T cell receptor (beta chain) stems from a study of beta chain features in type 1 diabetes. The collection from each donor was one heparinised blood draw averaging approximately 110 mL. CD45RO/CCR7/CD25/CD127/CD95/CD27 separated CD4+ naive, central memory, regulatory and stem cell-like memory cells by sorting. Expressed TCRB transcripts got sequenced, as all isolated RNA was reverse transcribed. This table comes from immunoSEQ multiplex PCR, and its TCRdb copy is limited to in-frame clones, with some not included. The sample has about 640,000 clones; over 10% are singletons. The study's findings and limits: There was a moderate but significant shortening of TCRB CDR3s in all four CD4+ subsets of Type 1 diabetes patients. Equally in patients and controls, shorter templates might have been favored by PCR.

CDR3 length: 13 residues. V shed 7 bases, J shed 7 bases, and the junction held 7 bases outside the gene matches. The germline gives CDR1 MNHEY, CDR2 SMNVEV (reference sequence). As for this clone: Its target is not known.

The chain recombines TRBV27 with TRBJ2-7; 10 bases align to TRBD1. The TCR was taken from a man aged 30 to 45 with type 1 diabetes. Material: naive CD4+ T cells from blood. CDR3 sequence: CASTPGQGREQYF. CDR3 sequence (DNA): TGTGCCAGCACTCCGGGACAGGGGAGGGAGCAGTACTTC.